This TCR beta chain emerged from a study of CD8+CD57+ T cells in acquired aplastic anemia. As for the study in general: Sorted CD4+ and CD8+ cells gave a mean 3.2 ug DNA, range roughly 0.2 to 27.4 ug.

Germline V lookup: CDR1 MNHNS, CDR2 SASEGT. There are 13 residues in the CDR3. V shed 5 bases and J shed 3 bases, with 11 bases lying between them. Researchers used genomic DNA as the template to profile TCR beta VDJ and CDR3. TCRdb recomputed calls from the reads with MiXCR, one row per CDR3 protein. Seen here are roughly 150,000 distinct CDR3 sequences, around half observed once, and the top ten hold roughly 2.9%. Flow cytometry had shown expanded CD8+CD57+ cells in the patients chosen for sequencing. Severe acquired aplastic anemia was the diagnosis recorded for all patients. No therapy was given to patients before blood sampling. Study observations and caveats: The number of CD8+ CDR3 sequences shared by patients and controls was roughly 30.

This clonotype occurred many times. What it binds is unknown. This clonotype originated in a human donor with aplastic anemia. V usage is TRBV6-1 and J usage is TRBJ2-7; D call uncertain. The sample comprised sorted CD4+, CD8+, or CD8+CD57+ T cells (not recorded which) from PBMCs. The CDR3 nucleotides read TGTGCCAGCAGTCATGGATCCGGCTACGAGCAGTACTTC. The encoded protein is CASSHGSGYEQYF.